The present T cell receptor (beta chain) was sequenced within a study of tumor-infiltrating lymphocytes in primary liver carcinoma. Study-wide background: Staging placed the tumors at T1-T3 N0M0, and they measured 4.2 to 10 cm across. The study, taken as a whole, reports: Pairs comparing tumor with adjacent tissue or blood overlapped less than pairs drawn from tumor regions.

From 450 to 600 ng total RNA, TCR beta cDNA was generated with a primer in the constant region. Each TCR beta library was derived from three nested multiplex PCR rounds that employed slightly modified ARM-PCR. Both of the initial two PCR rounds ran for nine to eleven cycles and employed TRBV1-TRBV30 forward primers alongside a C-beta reverse primer. TCRdb processed the multiplex PCR reads anew with MiXCR; each CDR3 protein has one entry. The sample lists almost 200,000 distinct CDR3 sequences, about two thirds occurring once. Out of unsorted whole blood came the blood RNA, and germline DNA was extracted as well. Per the germline V gene, CDR1 is MNHNS and CDR2 is SASEGT. The CDR3 has 15 residues. Worth noting for this clonotype: Its antigen is unidentified. Sequence at one end of the junction differs from germline and may be a read error.

The chain has TRBV6-1 and TRBJ2-1; TRBD2 matches at 7 bases. This receptor was taken from a woman aged 55 to 70 with primary liver carcinoma and hepatitis B virus infection. Sequenced sample: peripheral blood. The chain's CDR3 is CASRGTGGREGERFF. The CDR3 bases are TGTGCCAGCAGGGGGACTGGCGGGAGAGAAGGTGAGCGGTTCTTC.